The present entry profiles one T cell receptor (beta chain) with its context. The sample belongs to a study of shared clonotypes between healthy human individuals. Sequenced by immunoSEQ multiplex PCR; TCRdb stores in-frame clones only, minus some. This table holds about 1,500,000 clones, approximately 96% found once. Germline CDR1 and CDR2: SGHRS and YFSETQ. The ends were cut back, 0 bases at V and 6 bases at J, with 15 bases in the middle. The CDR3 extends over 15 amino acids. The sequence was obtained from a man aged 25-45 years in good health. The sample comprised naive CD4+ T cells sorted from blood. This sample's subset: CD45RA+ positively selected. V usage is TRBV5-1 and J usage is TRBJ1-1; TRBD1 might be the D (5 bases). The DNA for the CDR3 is TGCGCCAGCAGCTTGGGAGGGACGAGTTGGGCTGAAGCTTTCTTT. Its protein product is CASSLGGTSWAEAFF.